This is a list of T cell receptor beta chains from one sample in a study of blood T cell repertoires in COVID-19. TCRdb's copy holds only in-frame clones and misses some; the assay was immunoSEQ multiplex PCR. Here the sample spans about 200,000 clones, around three quarters being singletons. Sequenced material: peripheral blood. Every receptor here comes from a woman aged 70-85 years with acute or convalescent COVID-19. Each CDR3 is given with its conserved first and last residue. The D gene is left open where the match is weak. Clone size is not always given. Where it is, it says once, few, many or a class for expanded clones.

>13|TRBV12-3/TRBV12-4|TRBD1|TRBJ1-1|once
TGTGCCAGCAGTAGGGGGCAGGACACTGAAGCTTTCTTT
CASSRGQDTEAFF
>14|TRBV6-2/TRBV6-3|NA|TRBJ1-4|NA
TGTGCCAGCAGTGACCAACTATTGAACGAAAAACTGTTTTTT
CASSDQLLNEKLFF
>13|TRBV3-1/TRBV3-2|NA|TRBJ2-5|NA
TGTGCCAGCAGCCAAGTCGGACAGTTCACCCAGTACTTC
CASSQVGQFTQYF
>15|TRBV18|NA|TRBJ2-7|NA
TGTGCCAGCTCTCGATACGGACAGAGCTCCTACGAGCAGTACTTC
CASSRYGQSSYEQYF
>17|TRBV7-6|TRBD1|TRBJ1-1|NA
TGTGCCAGCAGCTCTCCGACAGGGGCCTTTAGCACCACTGAAGCTTTCTTT
CASSSPTGAFSTTEAFF
>12|TRBV11-2|NA|TRBJ1-6|once
TGTGCCAGCAGCCCGTTGCGGTCACCCCTCCACTTT
CASSPLRSPLHF
>13|TRBV6-5|NA|TRBJ1-2|NA
TGTGCCAGCAGGGGGGACACCAAAAAGGGCTACACCTTC
CASRGDTKKGYTF
>13|TRBV6-5|NA|TRBJ2-1|NA
TGTGCCACCGGAGGGACAGCGTACAATGAGCAGTTCTTC
CATGGTAYNEQFF
>15|TRBV4-2|TRBD2|TRBJ2-3|NA
TGTGCCAGCAGCCACGGACTAGCACCTACAGATACGCAGTATTTT
CASSHGLAPTDTQYF
>17|TRBV7-3|NA|TRBJ2-5|NA
TGTGCCAGCAGCTTTAGGCGCCCGTCTGGAGCGGTGGAGACCCAGTACTTC
CASSFRRPSGAVETQYF
>12|TRBV11-3|NA|TRBJ1-1|few
TGTGCCAGCAGCTTGGGGGCTGCTGAAGCTTTCTTT
CASSLGAAEAFF
>14|TRBV11-2|NA|TRBJ1-2|NA
TGTGCCAGCAGGCGGGGAGGTTCTAACTATGGCTACACCTTC
CASRRGGSNYGYTF
>13|TRBV7-2|NA|TRBJ1-5|NA
TGTGCCAGCAGCTTGACTGGGAATCAGCCCCAGCATTTT
CASSLTGNQPQHF
>14|TRBV6-5|NA|TRBJ1-3|NA
TGTGCCAGCCAAGTCGGAGGGGCTGGAAACACCATATATTTT
CASQVGGAGNTIYF
>17|TRBV19|NA|TRBJ1-5|few
TGTGCCAGCCGTGGTGGGGGAGGGGCGGGTGGCAATCAGCCCCAGCATTTT
CASRGGGGAGGNQPQHF
>14|TRBV7-9|NA|TRBJ2-7|NA
TGTGCCAGCAGCCTCGCATCGGGCTCCTACGAGCAGTACTTC
CASSLASGSYEQYF
>11|TRBV7-2|NA|TRBJ2-7|once
TGTGCCAGCAGCTTATGGAGCGAGCAGTACTTC
CASSLWSEQYF
>15|TRBV30|NA|TRBJ2-7|NA
TGTGCCTGGGCCGCTCCGACAGTCCCGCCCTACGAGCAGTACTTC
CAWAAPTVPPYEQYF
>12|TRBV7-2|NA|TRBJ1-4|NA
TGTGCCAGCAGCTTAGAGACAGGCACGCTGTTTTTT
CASSLETGTLFF
>18|TRBV24-1|TRBD2|TRBJ2-5|NA
TGTGCCACCAGTGATAACCCGAGGACAGCGGGGGGGAAAGAGACCCAGTACTTC
CATSDNPRTAGGKETQYF
>15|TRBV10-3|TRBD1|TRBJ1-5|few
TGTGCCATCAGTGAGTCGGGACAGGGTGATCGGCCCCAGCATTTT
CAISESGQGDRPQHF
>15|TRBV29-1|NA|TRBJ1-2|NA
TGCAGCGTTGCCCCCCTAGGTGGCCTAAACTATGGCTACACCTTC
CSVAPLGGLNYGYTF
>15|TRBV10-2|TRBD1|TRBJ2-7|NA
TGCGCCAGCAGCGAGCCCGGACAGGGGTTCTTCGAGCAGTACTTC
CASSEPGQGFFEQYF
>16|TRBV7-9|TRBD1|TRBJ2-6|NA
TGTGCCAGCAGCCGCCCGACAGGGCCCGGGGCCAACGTCCTGACTTTC
CASSRPTGPGANVLTF
>20|TRBV23-1|TRBD2|TRBJ2-7|NA
TGCGCCAGCAGTCCGCCCACGACTAGCGGGGGACCCTCACCACTCTACGAGCAGTACTTC
CASSPPTTSGGPSPLYEQYF
>13|TRBV2|NA|TRBJ2-3|NA
TGTGCCAGCAAGATAGCCCCTAGGGATACGCAGTATTTT
CASKIAPRDTQYF
>16|TRBV9|NA|TRBJ2-3|NA
TGTGCCAGCAGCGTAGGTCCGGGACTGACAACAGATACGCAGTATTTT
CASSVGPGLTTDTQYF
>16|TRBV7-2|NA|TRBJ2-5|NA
TGTGCCAGCAGCCCCCAGGATGCCTCCGTAAGAGAGACCCAGTACTTC
CASSPQDASVRETQYF
>17|TRBV6-2/TRBV6-3|NA|TRBJ1-3|NA
TGTGCCAGCAGTTACTCGGGGGCCGGCGGCTCTGGAAACACCATATATTTT
CASSYSGAGGSGNTIYF
>16|TRBV9|TRBD1|TRBJ2-3|NA
TGTGCCAGCAGCCCACTAGACAGGGTTCGAACAGATACGCAGTATTTT
CASSPLDRVRTDTQYF
>16|TRBV6-6|NA|TRBJ2-3|NA
TGTGCCAGCAGTTACTCGCTATCGGATAGCGACGATACGCAGTATTTT
CASSYSLSDSDDTQYF
>16|TRBV6-4|NA|TRBJ2-1|few
TGTGCCAGCAGTGACTCGCTCGCCGGTCTCTACAATGAGCAGTTCTTC
CASSDSLAGLYNEQFF
>14|TRBV2|TRBD1|TRBJ1-6|NA
TGTGCCAGTAGGGGGGACAGGCCGTATTCACCCCTCCACTTT
CASRGDRPYSPLHF
>14|TRBV7-2|NA|TRBJ1-3|NA
TGTGCCAGCAGCAAAGACAGCTCTGGAAACACCATATATTTT
CASSKDSSGNTIYF
>12|TRBV5-1|NA|TRBJ2-1|few
TGCGCCAGCACTTACGCTGGGCATGAGCAGTTCTTC
CASTYAGHEQFF
>13|TRBV30|TRBD1|TRBJ1-5|many
TGTGCCTGGAGCCGGGACAGTAATCAGCCCCAGCATTTT
CAWSRDSNQPQHF
>15|TRBV5-1|NA|TRBJ1-1|NA
TGCGCCAGCAGCTCAGACGGGGTGGTGAACACTGAAGCTTTCTTT
CASSSDGVVNTEAFF
>14|TRBV3-1/TRBV3-2|NA|TRBJ1-1|few
TGTGCCAGCAGCACGTCGGGGAATCTGGCTGAAGCTTTCTTT
CASSTSGNLAEAFF
>14|TRBV19|TRBD1|TRBJ1-2|NA
TGTGCCAGTAGTATAAGGACAGGTCTTGGGGGCTACACCTTC
CASSIRTGLGGYTF
>12|TRBV6-5|NA|TRBJ2-7|NA
TGTGCCAGCAACCACAGGGTCTACGAGCAGTACTTC
CASNHRVYEQYF
>13|TRBV10-3|NA|TRBJ2-3|NA
TGTGCCATCAGCGGGGTCGGCACAGATACGCAGTATTTT
CAISGVGTDTQYF
>11|TRBV20-1|NA|TRBJ2-7|NA
TGCAGTGCTAGTCGGGGCTACGAGCAGTACTTC
CSASRGYEQYF